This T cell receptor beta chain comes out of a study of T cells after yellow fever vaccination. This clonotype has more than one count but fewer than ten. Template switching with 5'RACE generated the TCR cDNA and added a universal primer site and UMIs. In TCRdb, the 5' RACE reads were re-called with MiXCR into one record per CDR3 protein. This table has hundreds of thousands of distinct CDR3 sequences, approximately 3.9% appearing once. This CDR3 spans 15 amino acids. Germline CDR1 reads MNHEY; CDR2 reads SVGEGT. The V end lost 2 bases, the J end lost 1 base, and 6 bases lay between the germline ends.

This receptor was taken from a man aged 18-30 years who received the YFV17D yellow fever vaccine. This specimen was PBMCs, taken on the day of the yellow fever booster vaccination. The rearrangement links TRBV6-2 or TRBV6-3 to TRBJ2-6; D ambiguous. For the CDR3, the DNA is TGTGCCAGCAGTTACGGGCGTTCTGGGGCCAACGTCCTGACTTTC. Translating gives CASSYGRSGANVLTF.